The entry that follows covers one TCR beta chain sequence. This CDR3 has 14 residues. V dropped 2 bases and J dropped 10 bases, with 12 bases sitting between them. CDR1 and CDR2 from the germline V gene are LNHDA and SQIVND (reference sequence). The data belong to a study of blood T cell repertoires in COVID-19. Study information: Samples representing acute and convalescent COVID-19 were sourced from the United States, Italy and Spain. PBMCs, B-cell-depleted T cells, or T cells provided the cDNA or gDNA that made up the material.

Authors' processing steps: The assay estimated nucleated cells by amplifying reference gene primers. The table came from immunoSEQ multiplex PCR; TCRdb's copy has only in-frame clones and leaves some out. Clonal size and the V and J genes are those of that table, whereas D and trimming came from the DNA. The sample consists of almost 400,000 clones, about 90% of them appearing once. During active infection, Seattle patients enrolled and were then monitored through disease. This receptor was taken from a woman aged 60 to 75 with COVID-19, enrolled during active disease. The sequencing input was peripheral blood. The gene calls are TRBV19 and TRBJ1-6, with D possibly matching TRBD1 (5 bases). The DNA of the CDR3 is TGTGCCAGTAGTATATCGGGGGTGGGATCACCCCTCCACTTT. Translation: CASSISGVGSPLHF.